Shown below are 32 T cell receptor beta chains from a single sample sequenced in a study of OX40 agonist ivuxolimab in advanced cancers. Profiled with immunoSEQ multiplex PCR; TCRdb holds only in-frame clones, not every one. The table includes 67,000 or so clones, 70% to 90% detected once. The source material was CD4+ or CD8+ T cells sorted from blood, sampled in a trial of the OX40 agonist ivuxolimab. The receptors shown here come from an adult with an advanced solid tumor such as melanoma, head and neck, liver or kidney cancer.

This clone was seen a few times. CDR3 amino acids: CASSLYSSNQPQHF. CDR3 DNA sequence: TGTGCCAGCAGTTTGTACTCTAGCAATCAGCCCCAGCATTTT. The chain has TRBV28 and TRBJ1-5; D gene ambiguous. The CDR3 length is 14 residues. Between the trimmed V and J ends, which lost 3 bases and 0 bases, there was a span of 6 bases. CDR1 and CDR2 (germline): MDHEN, SYDVKM. The full variable domain, rest sourced from reference TRBV28 and TRBJ1-5, is DVKVTQSSRYLVKRTGEKVFLECVQDMDHENMFWYRQDPGLGLRLIYFSYDVKMKEKGDIPEGYSVSREKKERFSLILESASTNQTSMYLCASSLYSSNQPQHFGDGTRLSIL.

The CDR3 here is CSASMPPQHF. CDR3 DNA: TGCAGTGCTAGTATGCCGCCCCAGCATTTT. V is TRBV20-1 and J is TRBJ1-5; D remains unclear. The germline gives CDR1 DFQATT, CDR2 SNEGSKA (reference sequence). This CDR3 region has 10 residues. V lost 3 bases and J 9 bases, leaving 6 bases between the germline ends.

This clone was found once. The genes are TRBV30 and TRBJ1-2; D is possibly TRBD1 (6 bases). Germline CDR1 and CDR2: GTSNPN and SVGIG (reference sequence). This CDR3 is 15 amino acids long. V lost 0 bases and J 4 bases, leaving 15 bases between the germline ends. The CDR3 DNA is TGTGCCTGGAGTGTATCTCCACAGGGATTCTATGGCTACACCTTC. It translates to CAWSVSPQGFYGYTF.

The chain links TRBV30 to TRBJ1-5, with unresolved D. CDR1 GTSNPN and CDR2 SVGIG come from the germline V gene (reference sequence). This CDR3 contains 13 residues. V lost 3 bases and J lost 1, with 7 bases in between. This chain's CDR3 is CAWSADSNQPQHF. The CDR3 DNA sequence: TGTGCCTGGAGCGCGGACAGCAATCAGCCCCAGCATTTT.

This rearrangement joins TRBV7-3 to TRBJ1-1; D remains ambiguous. This CDR3 has 13 residues. Looked up from germline, CDR1 is SGHTA and CDR2 is FQGTGA. The germline V and J ends were trimmed by 8 bases and 3 bases, with 13 bases remaining between them. CDR3 sequence reads: CASRVSADTEAFF. The CDR3 region has the DNA TGTGCCAGCCGCGTCTCAGCTGACACTGAAGCTTTCTTT.

The chain combines TRBV6-1 with TRBJ2-5; TRBD1 aligns across 8 bases. The CDR3 length is 13 residues. CDR1 and CDR2 from the germline V gene are MNHNS and SASEGT. V lost 4 bases, J lost 4 bases, and 2 bases stayed unmatched. CDR3 nucleotide sequence: TGTGCCAGCAGTGTGGACAGGGCAGAGACCCAGTACTTC. It specifies CASSVDRAETQYF.

CDR3 sequence reads: CAPPTGEGTGELFF. CDR3 in DNA: TGTGCCCCCCCCACGGGAGAGGGCACCGGGGAGCTGTTTTTT. The V gene is TRBV7-9, the J gene TRBJ2-2; possibly TRBD2 for D (6 bases). CDR3 length equals 14 residues. V was cut by 11 bases and J by 4 bases, with 17 bases left in between. Germline CDR1 reads SEHNR; CDR2 reads FQNEAQ (reference sequence).

This sequence joins TRBV6-1 and TRBJ2-1, with 11 bases that match TRBD2. This CDR3 has 16 residues. Germline loops: CDR1 MNHNS, CDR2 SASEGT. The V segment lost 4 bases and the J segment 6 bases; nucleotides outside the gene matches: 8. The CDR3 DNA reads as TGTGCCAGCAGTGCCGGGACTAGCGGATTGGGCAATGAGCAGTTCTTC. Protein product: CASSAGTSGLGNEQFF.

The chain combines TRBV19 with TRBJ2-2, with D unresolved. Germline CDR1 reads LNHDA; CDR2 reads SQIVND (reference sequence). V was trimmed by 7 bases and J by 2 bases, leaving 14 bases between them. The CDR3 consists of 15 residues. CDR3 sequence (DNA): TGTGCCAGTACCCTCCGACTGGGAAACACCGGGGAGCTGTTTTTT. Protein: CASTLRLGNTGELFF.

CDR3 region: CASSEMGEETQYF. Here the CDR3 DNA reads TGTGCCAGCAGTGAAATGGGGGAGGAGACCCAGTACTTC. The gene calls are TRBV25-1 and TRBJ2-5; possibly TRBD1 or TRBD2 for D (5 bases each). CDR1 is MGHDK and CDR2 is SYGVNS in the germline V gene. The CDR3 runs to 13 residues. V was pared by 2 bases and J by 5 bases, with 9 bases between.

This CDR3 is CAWRLAGGPDTQYF. The CDR3 DNA sequence: TGTGCCTGGAGACTAGCGGGAGGGCCGGATACGCAGTATTTT. V usage is TRBV30 and J usage is TRBJ2-3; 13 bases fit TRBD2. V gave up 3 bases and J gave up 6 bases; unmatched junction bases: 3. This CDR3 is built from 14 residues. Germline V gene data show CDR1 as GTSNPN and CDR2 as SVGIG (reference sequence).

This rearrangement joins TRBV14 to TRBJ2-6, with unresolved D. Per germline, CDR1 SGHDN and CDR2 FVKESK. The CDR3 is 15 residues long. V shed 0 bases and J shed 5 bases, with 8 bases lying between them. CDR3 sequence: CASSQDSSRANVLTF. The CDR3 DNA is TGTGCCAGCAGCCAAGATTCCTCGCGGGCCAACGTCCTGACTTTC.

The V gene is TRBV5-1, the J gene TRBJ2-7; 7 bases agree with TRBD2. Trimming removed 0 bases from V and 3 bases from J; junction bases left unmatched: 6. The CDR3 is 15 residues long. Germline loops: CDR1 SGHRS, CDR2 YFSETQ. The CDR3 DNA reads as TGCGCCAGCAGCTTGGGGGAGGGGAACTTCTACGAGCAGTACTTC. Its translation is CASSLGEGNFYEQYF. The entire variable domain, with the rest obtained from reference TRBV5-1 and TRBJ2-7, is as follows: KAGVTQTPRYLIKTRGQQVTLSCSPISGHRSVSWYQQTPGQGLQFLFEYFSETQRNKGNFPGRFSGRQFSNSRSEMNVSTLELGDSALYLCASSLGEGNFYEQYFGPGTRLTVT.

V and J are TRBV18 and TRBJ2-3, with D hard to call. CDR3 length: 14 residues. In germline, CDR1 is KGHSH, CDR2 LQKENI. V dropped 0 bases and J dropped 3 bases, with 7 bases sitting between them. CDR3 sequence: CASSPPVLTDTQYF. DNA of the CDR3: TGTGCCAGCTCACCACCAGTCCTAACAGATACGCAGTATTTT.

The gene calls are TRBV30 and TRBJ1-1; perhaps TRBD1 as D (5 bases). Deletions cut 0 bases from V and 4 bases from J, with 9 bases between. The CDR3 extends over 13 amino acids. Germline CDR1 is GTSNPN and CDR2 is SVGIG (reference sequence). The CDR3 spells CAWSVTRGTEAFF. The CDR3 bases are TGTGCCTGGAGTGTGACTAGGGGCACTGAAGCTTTCTTT. The variable domain in full, with the rest retrieved from reference TRBV30 and TRBJ1-1, is SQTIHQWPATLVQPVGSPLSLECTVEGTSNPNLYWYRQAAGRGLQLLFYSVGIGQISSEVPQNLSASRPQDRQFILSSKKLLLSDSGFYLCAWSVTRGTEAFFGQGTRLTVV.

The V call is TRBV5-4, the J call TRBJ2-4; TRBD1 matches at 7 bases. There are 14 residues in the CDR3. The V gene end was trimmed by 4 bases and the J gene end by 2 bases; junction bases not matched to a gene: 3. Per the germline V gene, CDR1 is SGHNT and CDR2 is YYREEE (reference sequence). CDR3 protein: CASSPQGTKNIQYF. For the CDR3, the DNA is TGTGCCAGCAGCCCACAGGGGACCAAAAACATTCAGTACTTC. Full variable domain (rest looked up from reference TRBV5-4 and TRBJ2-4): ETGVTQSPTHLIKTRGQQVTLRCSSQSGHNTVSWYQQALGQGPQFIFQYYREEENGRGNFPPRFSGLQFPNYSSELNVNALELDDSALYLCASSPQGTKNIQYFGAGTRLSVL.

The gene calls are TRBV28 and TRBJ2-5; 8 nucleotides agree with TRBD2. Germline CDR1 reads MDHEN; CDR2 reads SYDVKM. CDR3 length: 14 amino acids. With V trimmed by 5 bases and J by 1 base, 3 bases remained unmatched. The CDR3 DNA sequence: TGTGCCAGCAGTACAGCGGGAGTCCAAGAGACCCAGTACTTC. This gives the protein CASSTAGVQETQYF. The full variable domain, in which reference TRBV28 and TRBJ2-5 provide the parts outside the CDR3, is DVKVTQSSRYLVKRTGEKVFLECVQDMDHENMFWYRQDPGLGLRLIYFSYDVKMKEKGDIPEGYSVSREKKERFSLILESASTNQTSMYLCASSTAGVQETQYFGPGTRLLVL.

The chain combines TRBV9 with TRBJ1-4; TRBD1 matches 7 bases. Germline CDR1 SGDLS, CDR2 YYNGEE. This CDR3 comprises 14 residues. The V and J ends lost 0 bases and 8 bases, in that order; junction bases with no gene match: 4. The CDR3 reads CASSVDQGEEKLFF. CDR3 nucleotides: TGTGCCAGCAGCGTAGATCAGGGGGAGGAAAAACTGTTTTTT.

This clone was seen only once. CDR3 nucleotide sequence: TGTGCCAGCTCAAAGGCAGATACGCAGTATTTT. This translates into CASSKADTQYF. V and J are TRBV18 and TRBJ2-3; D is unclear. Germline lookup yields CDR1 KGHSH and CDR2 LQKENI. This CDR3 contains 11 residues. With 5 bases removed from V and 4 bases from J, the gap between germline ends came to 4 bases.

V gene TRBV19 combines with J gene TRBJ1-3; no clear D gene. CDR1 and CDR2 (germline): LNHDA, SQIVND (reference sequence). Trimming removed 2 bases from V and 0 bases from J, with 5 bases in between. This CDR3 is built from 14 residues. For the CDR3, the DNA is TGTGCCAGTAGTATAACCAGCTCTGGAAACACCATATATTTT. This codes for CASSITSSGNTIYF.

V gene TRBV28 combines with J gene TRBJ2-7, with 8 bases matching TRBD2. Germline trimming cut 7 bases from V and 0 bases from J; bases unmatched to any gene: 5. CDR1 and CDR2 (germline): MDHEN, SYDVKM. The CDR3 is 14 amino acids. This CDR3 reads CASNQRETSYEQYF. CDR3 nucleotide sequence: TGTGCCAGCAATCAGCGGGAGACCTCCTACGAGCAGTACTTC.

This chain connects TRBV6-5 to TRBJ2-7; D is undetermined. The CDR3 extends over 11 amino acids. Trimming took off 0 bases at V and 6 bases at J, with 3 bases between the two ends. Germline assignment: CDR1 MNHEY and CDR2 SVGAGI. CDR3 nucleotides: TGTGCCAGCAGTTACTCGGGCGAGCAGTACTTC. Amino acids: CASSYSGEQYF.

The genes are TRBV18 and TRBJ2-1; D uncertain. V lost 4 bases, J lost 4 bases, and 8 bases lay in between. Germline V gives CDR1 KGHSH, CDR2 LQKENI. The CDR3 is 13 amino acids. The CDR3 DNA is TGTGCCAGCTCACTAACTACTTACAATGAGCAGTTCTTC. Translated: CASSLTTYNEQFF.

The J gene is TRBJ1-1, the V gene TRBV29-1; 7 nucleotides match TRBD1. Trimming took 6 bases from V and 0 from J; bases not matched to a gene: 10. Looked up from germline, CDR1 is SQVTM and CDR2 is ANQGSEA. The length of the CDR3 is 15 residues. The CDR3 region is CSVDRGQSVNTEAFF. As DNA, the CDR3 is TGCAGCGTCGATCGGGGACAGAGCGTGAACACTGAAGCTTTCTTT.

The chain joins TRBV19 to TRBJ1-6; no reliable D call. CDR3 length: 12 amino acids. V gave up 2 bases and J gave up 8 bases, with 4 bases separating them. Germline assignment: CDR1 LNHDA and CDR2 SQIVND (reference sequence). Here the CDR3 reads CASSIQDSPLHF. CDR3 nucleotide sequence: TGTGCCAGTAGTATACAGGATTCACCCCTCCACTTT.

This clone is termed medium-sized. J is TRBJ1-5 and V is TRBV19; 7 nucleotides agree with TRBD1. Germline CDR1 reads LNHDA; CDR2 reads SQIVND (reference sequence). The CDR3 runs 15 residues. V shed 3 bases, J shed 7 bases, and the junction held 9 bases outside the gene matches. CDR3 in DNA: TGTGCCAGTAGTATGCCCAGGGGGTATGGCCAGCCCCAGCATTTT. It encodes CASSMPRGYGQPQHF.

J is TRBJ1-2 and V is TRBV18, with a weak D call TRBD1 (5 bases). This CDR3 comprises 13 residues. The V gene's germline CDR1 is KGHSH and CDR2 LQKENI. V dropped 3 bases and J dropped 4 bases, with 9 bases sitting between them. In nucleotides, the CDR3 is TGTGCCAGCTCACCCGCCGACAGCTATGGCTACACCTTC. It specifies CASSPADSYGYTF.

This chain links TRBV2 with TRBJ1-2; no clear D gene. The germline V gene encodes CDR1 SNHLY and CDR2 FYNNEI. The length of the CDR3 is 11 residues. V was trimmed by 4 bases and J by 4 bases, leaving 4 bases between them. The CDR3 spells CASSGRYGYTF. Here the CDR3 DNA reads TGTGCCAGCAGTGGGCGCTATGGCTACACCTTC.

The chain uses TRBV7-2 and TRBJ2-1, with D uncertain. Germline values: CDR1 SGHTA, CDR2 FQGNSA. The CDR3 runs 13 residues. Trimming removed 3 bases at V and 4 bases at J, with 7 bases between. The CDR3 DNA reads as TGTGCCAGCAGCTTCCGGGCTTACAATGAGCAGTTCTTC. Amino acids: CASSFRAYNEQFF.

The V gene is TRBV6-6, the J gene TRBJ2-1; D might be TRBD1 (6 bases). The CDR3 is 15 residues long. V dropped 5 bases and J dropped 10 bases, with 21 bases sitting between them. CDR1 is MNHNY and CDR2 is SVGAGI in the germline V gene (reference sequence). CDR3 sequence: CASSPPRDTRGEQFF. In DNA, the CDR3 is TGTGCCAGCAGTCCGCCCCGGGACACACGAGGGGAGCAGTTCTTC.

The V and J genes are TRBV7-3 and TRBJ2-1, with a tentative D call TRBD2 (6 bases). The CDR3 has 14 residues. The V and J ends lost 5 bases and 7 bases respectively, with 15 bases between them. Germline loops: CDR1 SGHTA, CDR2 FQGTGA. The CDR3 reads CASSPAGTQNEQFF. The CDR3 DNA reads TGTGCCAGCAGCCCCGCCGGGACTCAGAATGAGCAGTTCTTC. The whole variable domain, filled in from reference TRBV7-3 and TRBJ2-1, reads GAGVSQTPSNKVTEKGKYVELRCDPISGHTALYWYRQSLGQGPEFLIYFQGTGAADDSGLPNDRFFAVRPEGSVSTLKIQRTERGDSAVYLCASSPAGTQNEQFFGPGTRLTVL.

V is TRBV25-1 and J is TRBJ2-3; 8 bases are a match to TRBD1. The ends lost 10 bases at V and 6 bases at J; junction bases unmatched: 9. Germline CDR1 and CDR2: MGHDK and SYGVNS. The CDR3 totals 13 residues. CDR3 DNA sequence: TGTGCCATCAAGGGGACAGGCGGCGATACGCAGTATTTT. It yields the protein CAIKGTGGDTQYF.